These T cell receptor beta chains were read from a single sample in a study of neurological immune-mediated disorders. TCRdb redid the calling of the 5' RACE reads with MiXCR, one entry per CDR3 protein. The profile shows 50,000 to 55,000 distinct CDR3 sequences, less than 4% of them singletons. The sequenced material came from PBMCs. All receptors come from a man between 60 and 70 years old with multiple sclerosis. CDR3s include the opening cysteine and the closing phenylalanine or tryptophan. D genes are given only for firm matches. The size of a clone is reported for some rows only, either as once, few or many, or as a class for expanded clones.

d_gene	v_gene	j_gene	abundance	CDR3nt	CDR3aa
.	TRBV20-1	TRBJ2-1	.	TGCAGTGCTAGGGCTATTGGGGAGCAGTTCTTC	CSARAIGEQFF
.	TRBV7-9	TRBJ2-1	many	TGTGCCAGCAGCGGGAGTACCTACAATGAGCAGTTCTTC	CASSGSTYNEQFF
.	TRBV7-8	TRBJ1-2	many	TGTGCCAGCAGCTTCGCCTCTGGGGATGGCTACACCTTC	CASSFASGDGYTF
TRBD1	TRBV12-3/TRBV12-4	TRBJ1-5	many	TGTGCCAGCACCGTAACAGGGGAACAGCCCCAGCATTTT	CASTVTGEQPQHF
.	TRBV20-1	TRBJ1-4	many	TGCAGTGCTAGACGGGGGGGCGTCCCAACTAATGAAAAACTGTTTTTT	CSARRGGVPTNEKLFF
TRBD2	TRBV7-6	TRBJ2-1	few	TGTGCCAGCAGCAACAAGCGGGGGGGCAACAATGAGCAGTTCTTC	CASSNKRGGNNEQFF
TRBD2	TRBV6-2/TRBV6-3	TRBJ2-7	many	TGTGCCAGCAGACGACTAGCGGGGGTGTACGAGCAGTACTTC	CASRRLAGVYEQYF
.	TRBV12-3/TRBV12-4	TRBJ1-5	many	TGTGCCAGCAGTGAGCAAGGCCTTCAGCCCCAGCATTTT	CASSEQGLQPQHF
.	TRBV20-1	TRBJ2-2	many	TGCAGCGCCCTAGTGCCCGGAGGGTACACCGGGGAGCTGTTTTTT	CSALVPGGYTGELFF
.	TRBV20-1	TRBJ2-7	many	TGCAGTGCTAGCCTTGCGGGGTGGGAGCAGTACTTC	CSASLAGWEQYF
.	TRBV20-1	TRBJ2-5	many	TGCAGTGCTAGAGATTTGGCCGGAGGAGAGACCCAGTACTTC	CSARDLAGGETQYF
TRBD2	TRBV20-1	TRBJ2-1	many	TGCAGTGCTAGAGTAGCGGGGGGACGCTCCTACAATGAGCAGTTCTTC	CSARVAGGRSYNEQFF
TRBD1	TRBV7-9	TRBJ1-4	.	TGTGCCAGCAGCCAAGGGGCGGGGACAGCTAATGAAAAACTGTTTTTT	CASSQGAGTANEKLFF
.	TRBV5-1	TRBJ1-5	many	TGCGCCAGTGCACAGGGTACGGGCAATCAGCCCCAGCATTTT	CASAQGTGNQPQHF
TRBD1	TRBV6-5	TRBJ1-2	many	TGTGCCAGCAGTTACACAGGGACAGGGGGTGGCTACACCTTC	CASSYTGTGGGYTF